The 11 T cell receptor beta chains below come from one sample, sequenced in a study of Graves' ophthalmopathy and Graves' hyperthyroidism. RNA transcripts served as template for amplifying TCR beta CDR3 sequences. HTBI primers were employed in first-round RT-PCR, then a second-round multiplex PCR followed. TCRdb re-called the multiplex PCR reads with MiXCR, one entry per CDR3 protein. The sample consists of over a million distinct CDR3 sequences, less than 45% of them appearing once. Sequencing was performed on peripheral blood or thyroid tissue (not recorded which). Receptors were obtained from an adult man with Graves' hyperthyroidism.

The chain has TRBV5-4 and TRBJ2-7; tentative D call: TRBD2 (6 bases). Germline loops: CDR1 SGHNT, CDR2 YYREEE (reference sequence). CDR3 length: 15 residues. Trimming removed 1 base from V and 6 bases from J, with 17 bases in between. The chain's CDR3 is CASSLFREIYSEQYF. The CDR3 coding sequence is TGTGCCAGCAGCTTGTTTCGGGAGATTTATAGCGAGCAGTACTTC.

The chain recombines TRBV4-3 with TRBJ2-7; unclear D gene. Trimming shortened V by 0 bases and J by 2 bases, and 11 bases separated the two germline ends. Germline V gene sequence: CDR1 LGHNA, CDR2 YSLEER. The CDR3 totals 15 residues. The CDR3 spells CASSQEHETPYEQYF. The DNA for the CDR3 is TGCGCCAGCAGCCAAGAGCACGAGACTCCCTACGAGCAGTACTTC.

This clonotype occurred many times. This sequence joins TRBV24-1 and TRBJ1-5; tentatively, D is TRBD1 (5 bases). The germline gives CDR1 KGHDR, CDR2 SFDVKD. The V gene lost 6 bases and the J gene lost 5 bases, with 13 bases spanning the gap. This CDR3 contains 14 residues. CDR3 loop: CATSPQGLDQPQHF. The CDR3 nucleotides read TGTGCCACCAGTCCTCAGGGCCTCGATCAGCCCCAGCATTTT.

This clonotype was recorded many times. Relative to the germline gene, one junction end is altered; a read error may explain this. The chain employs TRBV7-9 and TRBJ1-2; TRBD1 aligns across 11 bases. Germline loops: CDR1 SEHNR, CDR2 FQNEAQ (reference sequence). The CDR3 is made up of 14 amino acids. The CDR3 is CASSSTGTGGVTSF. The DNA for the CDR3 is TGTGCCAGCTCCTCTACCGGGACAGGGGGGGTTACCTCCTTC.

This CDR3 is CASSESRAAEKLFF. CDR3 nucleotides: TGCGCCAGCAGTGAGTCGAGGGCGGCTGAAAAACTGTTTTTT. The chain uses TRBV10-2 and TRBJ1-4; no reliable D call. Germline values: CDR1 WSHSY, CDR2 SAAADI. This CDR3 spans 14 amino acids. V gave up 0 bases and J gave up 7 bases, with 9 bases separating them.

A word on this clonotype: One end of the junction varies from germline; a read error may be responsible. The chain joins TRBV11-2 to TRBJ2-2; D may correspond to TRBD1 or TRBD2 (5 bases each). This CDR3 is built from 17 residues. Germline-derived CDR1 and CDR2 are SGHAT and FQNNGV. CDR3 nucleotides: TGTGCCAGCAGTACGAGGAGAGGGACGGCGAACGCCGGGGAGCTGTTTTTT. Residues: CASSTRRGTANAGELFF.

This clonotype was seen more than once but under ten times. The gene calls are TRBV30 and TRBJ1-1; 8 bases are a match to TRBD1. V was clipped by 4 bases and J by 2 bases; unmatched bases: 3. In germline, CDR1 is GTSNPN, CDR2 SVGIG (reference sequence). The CDR3 is 13 amino acids. CDR3: CAWTGGVNTEAFF. For the CDR3, the DNA is TGTGCCTGGACAGGGGGCGTCAACACTGAAGCTTTCTTT.

This clonotype was seen repeatedly, ten times or more. The genes are TRBV7-2 and TRBJ1-2; D gene uncertain. V shed 6 bases and J shed 2 bases, with 10 bases lying between them. The V gene's germline CDR1 is SGHTA and CDR2 FQGNSA. CDR3 length: 13 amino acids. CDR3 amino acids: CASSHNTNYGYTF. The CDR3 DNA follows: TGTGCCAGCAGTCATAACACGAACTATGGCTACACCTTC.

This clonotype occurred many times. The chain has TRBV7-9 and TRBJ2-7, with 7 bases that match TRBD2. The CDR3 runs to 15 residues. Germline values: CDR1 SEHNR, CDR2 FQNEAQ (reference sequence). V lost 3 bases to trimming and J lost 2 bases; unmatched junction nucleotides: 7. DNA of the CDR3: TGTGCCAGCAGCTTGGGGTTTGGGGGGGCCTACGAGCAGTACTTC. This sequence encodes CASSLGFGGAYEQYF. The full variable domain, in which reference TRBV7-9 and TRBJ2-7 provide the parts outside the CDR3, is DTGVSQNPRHKITKRGQNVTFRCDPISEHNRLYWYRQTLGQGPEFLTYFQNEAQLEKSRLLSDRFSAERPKGSFSTLEIQRTEQGDSAMYLCASSLGFGGAYEQYFGPGTRLTVT.

The V and J genes are TRBV5-6 and TRBJ2-5, with D uncertain. The V gene lost 1 base and the J gene lost 1 base, with 14 bases spanning the gap. The CDR3 is made up of 16 amino acids. The germline gives CDR1 SGHDT, CDR2 YYEEEE. CDR3 DNA: TGTGCCAGCAGCTTGAACTATGGGGTGTCCCAAGAGACCCAGTACTTC. This encodes CASSLNYGVSQETQYF.

CDR3 loop: CASSWKGELFF. Here the CDR3 DNA reads TGCGCCAGCAGCTGGAAGGGGGAGCTGTTTTTT. The gene calls are TRBV5-1 and TRBJ2-2; D uncertain. V dropped 3 bases and J dropped 8 bases, with 5 bases sitting between them. Per the germline V gene, CDR1 is SGHRS and CDR2 is YFSETQ. This CDR3 comprises 11 residues.